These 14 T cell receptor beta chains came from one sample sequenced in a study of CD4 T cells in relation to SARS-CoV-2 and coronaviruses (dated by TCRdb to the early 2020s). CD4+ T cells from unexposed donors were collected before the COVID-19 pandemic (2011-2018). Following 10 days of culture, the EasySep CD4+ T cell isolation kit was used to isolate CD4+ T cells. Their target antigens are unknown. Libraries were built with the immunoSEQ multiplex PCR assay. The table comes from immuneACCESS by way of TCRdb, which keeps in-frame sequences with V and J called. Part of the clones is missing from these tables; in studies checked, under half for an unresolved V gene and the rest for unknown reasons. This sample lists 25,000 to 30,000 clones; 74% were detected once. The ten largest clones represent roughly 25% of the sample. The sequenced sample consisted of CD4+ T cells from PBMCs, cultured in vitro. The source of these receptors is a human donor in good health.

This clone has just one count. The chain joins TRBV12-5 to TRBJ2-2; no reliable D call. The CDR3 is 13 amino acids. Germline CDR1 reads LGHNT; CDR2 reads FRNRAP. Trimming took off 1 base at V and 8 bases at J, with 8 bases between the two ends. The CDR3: CASGLDRFGELFF. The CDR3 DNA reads TGTGCTAGTGGTTTGGACAGATTTGGGGAGCTGTTTTTT.

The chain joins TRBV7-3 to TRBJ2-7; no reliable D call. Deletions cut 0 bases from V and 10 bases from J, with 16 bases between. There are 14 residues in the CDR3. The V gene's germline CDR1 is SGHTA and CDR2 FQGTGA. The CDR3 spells CASSLTSRADLQYF. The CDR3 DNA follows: TGTGCCAGCAGCTTAACTAGTCGTGCGGACCTTCAGTACTTC.

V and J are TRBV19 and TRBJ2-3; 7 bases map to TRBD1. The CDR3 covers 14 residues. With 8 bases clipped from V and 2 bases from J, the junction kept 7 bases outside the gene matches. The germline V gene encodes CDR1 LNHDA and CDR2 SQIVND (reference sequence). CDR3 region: CASSLDRNTDTQYF. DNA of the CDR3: TGTGCCAGTTCCTTGGACAGGAACACAGATACGCAGTATTTT.

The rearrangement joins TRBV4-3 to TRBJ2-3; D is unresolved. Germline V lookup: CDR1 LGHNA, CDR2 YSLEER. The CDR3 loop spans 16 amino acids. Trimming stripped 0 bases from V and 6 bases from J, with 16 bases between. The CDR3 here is CASSQDWARMVDTQYF. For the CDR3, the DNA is TGCGCCAGCAGCCAAGATTGGGCTCGGATGGTTGATACGCAGTATTTT.

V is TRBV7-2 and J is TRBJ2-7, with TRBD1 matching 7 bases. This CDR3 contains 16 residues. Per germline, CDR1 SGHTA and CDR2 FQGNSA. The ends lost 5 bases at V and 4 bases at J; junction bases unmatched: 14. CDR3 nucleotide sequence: TGTGCCAGCAGCCCCCGCGGTGGGGGACAGCAGTACGAGCAGTACTTC. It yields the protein CASSPRGGGQQYEQYF.

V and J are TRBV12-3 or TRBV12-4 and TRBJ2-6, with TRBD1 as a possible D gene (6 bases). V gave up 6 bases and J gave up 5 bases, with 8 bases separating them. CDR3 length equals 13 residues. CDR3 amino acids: CASRTGWANVLTF. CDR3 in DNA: TGTGCCAGCAGAACAGGGTGGGCCAACGTCCTGACTTTC.

The CDR3 nucleotides are TGTGCCAGTAGAACGACAGGGAACACCGGGGAGCTGTTTTTT. Translated, it gives CASRTTGNTGELFF. The chain has TRBV19 and TRBJ2-2, with D perhaps matching TRBD1 (6 bases). The CDR3 is 14 amino acids. V lost 6 bases and J lost 1, with 9 bases in between. Germline V lookup: CDR1 LNHDA, CDR2 SQIVND (reference sequence).

The CDR3 here is CASSQGLARRVGTEAFF. Written as DNA, the CDR3 is TGCGCCAGCAGCCAAGGTCTGGCCCGGCGGGTTGGCACTGAAGCTTTCTTT. The chain uses TRBV4-1 and TRBJ1-1; no firm D call. V dropped 1 base and J dropped 4 bases, with 19 bases sitting between them. This CDR3 has 17 residues. Germline values: CDR1 MGHRA, CDR2 YSYEKL.

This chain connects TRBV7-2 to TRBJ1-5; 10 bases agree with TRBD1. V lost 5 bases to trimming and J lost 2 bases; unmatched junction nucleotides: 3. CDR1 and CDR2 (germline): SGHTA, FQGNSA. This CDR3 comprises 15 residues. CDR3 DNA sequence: TGTGCCAGCAGCAGGACAGGGGGTGGCAATCAGCCCCAGCATTTT. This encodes CASSRTGGGNQPQHF.

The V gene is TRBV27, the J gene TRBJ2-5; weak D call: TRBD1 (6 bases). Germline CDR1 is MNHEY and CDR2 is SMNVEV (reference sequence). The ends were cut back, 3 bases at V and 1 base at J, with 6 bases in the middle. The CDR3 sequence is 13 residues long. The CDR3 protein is CASSFRGQETQYF. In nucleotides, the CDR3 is TGTGCCAGCAGTTTCAGGGGCCAAGAGACCCAGTACTTC.

In DNA, the CDR3 is TGTGCCAGCAGTGAAACCGGGACAGGGGGTTGGAATTCACCCCTCCACTTT. Protein sequence: CASSETGTGGWNSPLHF. The J gene is TRBJ1-6, the V gene TRBV7-8, with 11 bases lining up with TRBD1. Trimming removed 6 bases from V and 7 bases from J; junction bases left unmatched: 11. CDR1 and CDR2 (germline): SGHVS, FQNEAQ. This CDR3 has 17 amino acids.

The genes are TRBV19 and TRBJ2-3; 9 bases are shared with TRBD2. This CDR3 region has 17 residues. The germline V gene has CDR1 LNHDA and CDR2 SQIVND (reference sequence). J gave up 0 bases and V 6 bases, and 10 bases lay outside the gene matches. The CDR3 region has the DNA TGTGCCAGTAGCCCCCTCGGACTAGCGTACAGCACAGATACGCAGTATTTT. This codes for CASSPLGLAYSTDTQYF.

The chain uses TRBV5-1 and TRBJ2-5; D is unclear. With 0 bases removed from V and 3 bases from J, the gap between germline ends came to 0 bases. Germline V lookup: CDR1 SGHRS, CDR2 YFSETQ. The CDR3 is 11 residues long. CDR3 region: CASSLEETQYF. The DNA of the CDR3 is TGCGCCAGCAGCTTGGAAGAGACCCAGTACTTC.

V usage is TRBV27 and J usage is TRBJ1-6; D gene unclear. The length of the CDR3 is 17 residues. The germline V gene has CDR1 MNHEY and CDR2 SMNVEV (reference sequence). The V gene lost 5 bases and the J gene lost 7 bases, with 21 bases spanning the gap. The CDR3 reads CASSPLRAREGNSPLHF. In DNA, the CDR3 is TGTGCCAGCAGTCCACTCCGGGCCCGCGAGGGAAATTCACCCCTCCACTTT.